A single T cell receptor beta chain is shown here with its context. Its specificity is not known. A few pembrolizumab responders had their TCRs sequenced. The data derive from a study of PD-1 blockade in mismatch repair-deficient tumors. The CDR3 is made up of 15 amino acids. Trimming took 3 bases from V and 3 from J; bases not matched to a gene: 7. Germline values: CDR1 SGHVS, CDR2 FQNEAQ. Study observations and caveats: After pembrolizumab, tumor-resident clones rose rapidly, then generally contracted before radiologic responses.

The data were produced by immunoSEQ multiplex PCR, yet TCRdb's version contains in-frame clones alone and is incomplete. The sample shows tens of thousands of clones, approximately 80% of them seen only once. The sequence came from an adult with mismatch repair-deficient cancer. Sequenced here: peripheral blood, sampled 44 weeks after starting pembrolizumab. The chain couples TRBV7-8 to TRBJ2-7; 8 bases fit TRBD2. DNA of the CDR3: TGTGCCAGCAGCTTCGGAGCGGGAGCCGGCTACGAGCAGTACTTC. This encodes CASSFGAGAGYEQYF.